These T cell receptor beta chains were read from a single sample in a study of T cell responses to AZD1222 COVID-19 vaccine. The method was immunoSEQ multiplex PCR; TCRdb's version includes in-frame clones alone and lacks a portion of them. Found here are some 120,000 clones, 75% to 95% of them singletons; the top ten hold about 2.7%. The source was peripheral blood, collected on day 0 of AZD1222 vaccination. These receptors were obtained from an adult in good health. Each CDR3 is given with its conserved first and last residue. Fields, in order: V gene, J gene, clone size, D gene, CDR3 protein, CDR3 DNA. The D gene is left open where the match is weak. Clone size is stated in some rows and not others, as once, few, many or a class when expanded.

TRBV18,TRBJ1-2,few,.,CASSPPSGANFYGYTF,TGTGCCAGCTCACCACCGAGCGGGGCAAACTTCTATGGCTACACCTTC
TRBV27,TRBJ1-5,.,.,CASSPWTSRGNQPQHF,TGTGCCAGCAGTCCTTGGACCAGTCGTGGCAATCAGCCCCAGCATTTT
TRBV18,TRBJ1-5,.,.,CASSQDRDQPQHF,TGTGCCAGCTCACAAGACCGTGATCAGCCCCAGCATTTT
TRBV9,TRBJ2-7,.,.,CASSAGEGRLYEQYF,TGTGCCAGCAGCGCAGGGGAGGGACGGCTCTACGAGCAGTACTTC
TRBV21-1,TRBJ2-2,.,.,CARPTGELFF,TGTGCCAGACCAACCGGGGAGCTGTTTTTT
TRBV6-5,TRBJ2-3,once,TRBD1,CASSYGTAVTDTQYF,TGTGCCAGCAGTTACGGGACAGCTGTCACAGATACGCAGTATTTT
TRBV13,TRBJ2-3,.,.,CASSLEGLVYSDTQYF,TGTGCCAGCAGCTTAGAGGGCCTAGTGTATTCAGATACGCAGTATTTT
TRBV5-1,TRBJ2-1,.,TRBD2,CASRVPGGQEQFF,TGCGCCAGCAGAGTGCCGGGAGGGCAAGAGCAGTTCTTC
TRBV10-3,TRBJ2-7,.,TRBD1,CAINTPGQGPHYEQYF,TGTGCCATCAATACTCCGGGACAGGGGCCACACTACGAGCAGTACTTC
TRBV9,TRBJ1-1,.,.,CASSVVQGRNTEAFF,TGTGCCAGCAGCGTAGTTCAGGGGAGGAACACTGAAGCTTTCTTT
TRBV27,TRBJ1-1,.,.,CASSFGQNTEAFF,TGTGCCAGCAGTTTCGGACAGAACACTGAAGCTTTCTTT
TRBV5-1,TRBJ2-1,.,.,CASSLGTGSRSSYNEQFF,TGCGCCAGCAGCTTGGGTACAGGTTCTAGGAGCTCCTACAATGAGCAGTTCTTC
TRBV10-1,TRBJ2-3,once,TRBD2,CASSERLAGDGDTQYF,TGCGCCAGCAGTGAACGACTAGCGGGAGACGGAGATACGCAGTATTTT
TRBV9,TRBJ1-1,.,.,CASANRPWSTEAFF,TGTGCCAGCGCAAACAGGCCTTGGAGCACTGAAGCTTTCTTT
TRBV19,TRBJ2-7,.,TRBD2,CASSQGESGRVNYEQYF,TGTGCCAGTAGTCAGGGTGAAAGCGGGAGGGTGAACTACGAGCAGTACTTC
TRBV5-1,TRBJ2-7,.,.,CASSLSSTYEQYF,TGCGCCAGCAGCTTGAGCAGTACCTACGAGCAGTACTTC
TRBV5-4,TRBJ2-5,.,TRBD1,CASSVYRTGEETQYF,TGTGCCAGCAGCGTTTATCGGACAGGGGAGGAGACCCAGTACTTC
TRBV9,TRBJ1-6,once,.,CASSPREQGGSPLHF,TGTGCCAGCAGCCCCCGTGAGCAGGGAGGCTCACCCCTCCACTTT
TRBV6-1,TRBJ2-3,.,.,CASSESSVRTDTQYF,TGTGCCAGCAGTGAGAGTAGCGTTAGGACAGATACGCAGTATTTT
TRBV2,TRBJ1-1,.,.,CASVIGVRTEAFF,TGTGCCAGCGTTATCGGGGTTCGGACTGAAGCTTTCTTT
TRBV13,TRBJ2-7,.,.,CASASRGSAYEQYF,TGTGCCAGCGCGTCAAGAGGGAGCGCCTACGAGCAGTACTTC
TRBV6-5,TRBJ1-4,once,TRBD1,CASSYRPGGKEKLFF,TGTGCCAGCAGTTACCGGCCAGGGGGAAAAGAAAAACTGTTTTTT
TRBV25-1,TRBJ2-2,.,.,CASSEFAGGELFF,TGTGCCAGCAGTGAATTCGCCGGCGGGGAGCTGTTTTTT
TRBV5-4,TRBJ2-3,.,.,CASSLGGSTDTQYF,TGTGCCAGCAGCTTGGGGGGCAGCACAGATACGCAGTATTTT
TRBV7-9,TRBJ2-2,.,TRBD2,CASSPSTSGNTGELFF,TGTGCCAGCAGCCCCTCGACTAGCGGAAACACCGGGGAGCTGTTTTTT
TRBV18,TRBJ2-1,.,.,CASSPPLPAGRLGAEQFF,TGTGCCAGCTCACCACCCCTGCCAGCTGGGAGGTTAGGGGCTGAGCAGTTCTTC
TRBV15,TRBJ1-1,.,.,CATSRDSRGLGRNTEAFF,TGTGCCACCAGCAGAGATTCGCGGGGGCTAGGGAGGAACACTGAAGCTTTCTTT
TRBV24-1,TRBJ2-3,.,TRBD2,CATSDRGLAGTDTQYF,TGTGCCACCAGTGACCGCGGACTAGCGGGCACAGATACGCAGTATTTT
TRBV19,TRBJ1-5,.,.,CASSIGRVGNQPQHF,TGTGCCAGTAGTATAGGCAGGGTGGGCAATCAGCCCCAGCATTTT
TRBV2,TRBJ2-3,.,.,CASRESEMTSDTQYF,TGTGCCAGCAGGGAGTCGGAAATGACCTCGGATACGCAGTATTTT
TRBV29-1,TRBJ1-2,.,.,CSGLGLTGTQNGYTF,TGCAGCGGTTTGGGGTTGACCGGGACGCAAAATGGCTACACCTTC
TRBV19,TRBJ1-1,.,.,CASSKYGAEAFF,TGTGCCAGTAGTAAGTACGGTGCTGAAGCTTTCTTT
TRBV19,TRBJ2-7,.,TRBD1,CASSDRGSAYEQYF,TGTGCCAGTAGTGACAGGGGGAGTGCTTACGAGCAGTACTTC